One and the same sample provided the 27 T cell receptor beta chains below, sequenced in a study of blood T cell repertoires in COVID-19. Profiling relied on immunoSEQ multiplex PCR, and the TCRdb table lists in-frame clones only, not all of them. The sample has under 400,000 clones; about 86% are singletons. The specimen sequenced was PBMCs or T cells enriched from blood (not recorded which). The origin of the receptors is a woman aged 40 to 50 with acute COVID-19.

V gene TRBV4-1 combines with J gene TRBJ2-5, with a weak D call TRBD1 (6 bases). With 0 bases removed from V and 5 bases from J, the gap between germline ends came to 16 bases. CDR1 is MGHRA and CDR2 is YSYEKL in the germline V gene. CDR3 length equals 16 residues. The chain's CDR3 is CASSQDLNGGWETQYF. CDR3 bases: TGCGCCAGCAGCCAAGATCTAAATGGGGGCTGGGAGACCCAGTACTTC.

This clone was seen only a few times. The V and J genes are TRBV5-1 and TRBJ1-1; no firm D call. The V end lost 3 bases, the J end lost 3 bases, and 12 bases lay between the germline ends. CDR3 length: 14 residues. The germline V gene encodes CDR1 SGHRS and CDR2 YFSETQ. The CDR3 bases are TGCGCCAGCAGCTGGTCCTATGCGGACACTGAAGCTTTCTTT. Translating it yields CASSWSYADTEAFF.

The gene calls are TRBV5-1 and TRBJ1-3; D not certain. CDR3 length equals 17 residues. Germline-derived CDR1 and CDR2 are SGHRS and YFSETQ. V was clipped by 4 bases and J by 4 bases, with 21 bases between them. CDR3 DNA sequence: TGCGCCAGCAGCCCAGAGAGCGGCGGGAAGGCGGGAAACACCATATATTTT. Residues: CASSPESGGKAGNTIYF.

This CDR3 is CASSQSGGSYNSPLHF. Here the CDR3 DNA reads TGTGCCAGCAGCCAATCCGGGGGCTCCTATAATTCACCCCTCCACTTT. V is TRBV3-1 (or the pseudogene TRBV3-2) and J is TRBJ1-6, with D perhaps matching TRBD1 (5 bases). The CDR3 extends over 16 amino acids. V lost 2 bases to trimming and J lost 0 bases, with 8 bases between them. Germline CDR1 reads LGHDT; CDR2 reads YNNKEL (reference sequence).

The chain is built from TRBV2 and TRBJ2-7; 12 bases are shared with TRBD1. The V gene end was trimmed by 7 bases and the J gene end by 7 bases; junction bases not matched to a gene: 8. The CDR3 length is 14 residues. CDR1 and CDR2 from the germline V gene are SNHLY and FYNNEI. The chain's CDR3 is CASKRGQGAGEQYF. In DNA form, the CDR3 reads TGTGCCAGCAAGAGGGGACAGGGGGCAGGGGAGCAGTACTTC.

The rearrangement links TRBV19 to TRBJ2-7, with 7 bases lining up with TRBD2. The CDR3 has 12 residues. Germline V gene lookup returns CDR1 LNHDA and CDR2 SQIVND (reference sequence). Unmatched junction bases numbered 0, after V lost 4 bases and J lost 3 bases. For the CDR3, the DNA is TGTGCCAGTAGTAGCGGGAGCTACGAGCAGTACTTC. Its protein is CASSSGSYEQYF.

The V call is TRBV3-1 (or the pseudogene TRBV3-2), the J call TRBJ2-5; TRBD2 aligns across 10 bases. This CDR3 region has 16 residues. The trim removed 4 bases at V and 3 bases at J, leaving 8 bases unmatched. The germline V gene encodes CDR1 LGHDT and CDR2 YNNKEL (reference sequence). The CDR3 spells CASSLSGGRQKETQYF. The CDR3 DNA reads TGTGCCAGCAGCCTTAGCGGGGGGCGACAAAAAGAGACCCAGTACTTC.

The genes are TRBV19 and TRBJ2-3; 7 bases fit TRBD2. Per the germline V gene, CDR1 is LNHDA and CDR2 is SQIVND (reference sequence). This CDR3 comprises 15 residues. V trimming: 1 base; J trimming: 2 bases; junction bases outside the gene matches: 3. The chain's CDR3 is CASSIGTRNTDTQYF. In DNA, the CDR3 is TGTGCCAGTAGTATAGGGACTAGGAACACAGATACGCAGTATTTT.

J is TRBJ1-2 and V is TRBV19, with D possibly being TRBD1 (5 bases). This CDR3 contains 15 residues. Trimming left V 2 bases short and J 3 bases short, with 13 bases between. CDR1 is LNHDA, CDR2 SQIVND, per germline (reference sequence). This CDR3 is CASSILRGIDYGYTF. CDR3 in DNA: TGTGCCAGTAGTATATTACGGGGGATTGACTATGGCTACACCTTC.

The rearrangement links TRBV5-3 to TRBJ2-1; the D gene is possibly TRBD2 (6 bases). TRBV5-3 is assigned to the ORF class and has an uncertain function. The CDR3 spans 17 residues. V shed 3 bases and J shed 7 bases, with 23 bases lying between them. The CDR3 DNA reads as TGTGCCAGAAGCTGGGACCCGGGACTCCCGACGGGGAATGAGCAGTTCTTC. It is translated as CARSWDPGLPTGNEQFF.

V is TRBV5-4 and J is TRBJ2-7, with D tentatively TRBD2 (6 bases). This CDR3 is 15 amino acids long. Germline V lookup: CDR1 SGHNT, CDR2 YYREEE (reference sequence). Between the trimmed V and J ends, which lost 3 bases and 7 bases, there was a span of 20 bases. The CDR3 region is CASSSGWGDGVEQYF. The CDR3 nucleotides are TGTGCCAGCAGCTCAGGGTGGGGGGACGGAGTGGAGCAGTACTTC. The full variable domain, with the rest looked up from reference TRBV5-4 and TRBJ2-7, is ETGVTQSPTHLIKTRGQQVTLRCSSQSGHNTVSWYQQALGQGPQFIFQYYREEENGRGNFPPRFSGLQFPNYSSELNVNALELDDSALYLCASSSGWGDGVEQYFGPGTRLTVT.

The chain employs TRBV5-6 and TRBJ2-1; maybe TRBD1 (6 bases). CDR1 SGHDT and CDR2 YYEEEE come from the germline V gene. The CDR3 is made up of 12 amino acids. Trimming cost V 4 bases and J 15 bases, with 17 bases left between them. CDR3 nucleotides: TGTGCCAGCAGCACACAGGGTACCCAGCGGTTCTTC. Its translation: CASSTQGTQRFF. Combining the CDR3 with reference TRBV5-6 and TRBJ2-1 gives the whole variable domain DAGVTQSPTHLIKTRGQQVTLRCSPKSGHDTVSWYQQALGQGPQFIFQYYEEEERQRGNFPDRFSGHQFPNYSSELNVNALLLGDSALYLCASSTQGTQRFFGPGTRLTVL.

This clone was seen a single time. V gene TRBV5-1 combines with J gene TRBJ1-2; 8 bases map to TRBD1. Germline CDR1 reads SGHRS; CDR2 reads YFSETQ. The CDR3 contains 15 residues. The junction had 7 bases not matched to a gene; V was cut back by 0 bases and J by 6 bases. The chain's CDR3 is CASSLGGQAWDGYTF. For the CDR3, the DNA is TGCGCCAGCAGCTTGGGGGGACAGGCCTGGGATGGCTACACCTTC.

This chain links TRBV5-1 with TRBJ1-1, with D maybe TRBD1 (5 bases). The CDR3 contains 13 residues. V lost 6 bases, J lost 5 bases, and 14 bases lay in between. The germline V gene has CDR1 SGHRS and CDR2 YFSETQ. Written as DNA, the CDR3 is TGCGCCAGCATCTCAGGGTCTGGAACTGAAGCTTTCTTT. Its translation: CASISGSGTEAFF. The full variable domain, rest sourced from reference TRBV5-1 and TRBJ1-1, is KAGVTQTPRYLIKTRGQQVTLSCSPISGHRSVSWYQQTPGQGLQFLFEYFSETQRNKGNFPGRFSGRQFSNSRSEMNVSTLELGDSALYLCASISGSGTEAFFGQGTRLTVV.

The J gene is TRBJ1-1, the V gene TRBV18; 8 nucleotides agree with TRBD1. This CDR3 has 16 residues. With V trimmed by 1 base and J by 2 bases, 6 bases remained unmatched. Germline V lookup: CDR1 KGHSH, CDR2 LQKENI. CDR3 region: CASSPLPTGVNTEAFF. CDR3 sequence (DNA): TGTGCCAGCTCACCACTCCCGACAGGGGTTAACACTGAAGCTTTCTTT.

This chain links TRBV6-2 or TRBV6-3 with TRBJ2-1; 12 bases fit TRBD2. V lost 2 bases and J lost 0; bases outside the gene matches: 14. This CDR3 has 21 amino acids. The germline V gene has CDR1 MNHEY and CDR2 SVGEGT. The CDR3 DNA sequence: TGTGCCAGCAGTTACCTGTTTTCTAGCGGGAGGGCTCACGTCTCCTACAATGAGCAGTTCTTC. This encodes CASSYLFSSGRAHVSYNEQFF.

The chain couples TRBV7-2 to TRBJ2-7; a weak D match, TRBD2 (5 bases). Germline V gives CDR1 SGHTA, CDR2 FQGNSA. The V and J ends lost 7 bases and 5 bases respectively, with 21 bases between them. CDR3 length: 15 amino acids. Here the CDR3 reads CASTSNRSGRDEQYF. CDR3 DNA sequence: TGTGCCAGCACCTCCAATCGTTCCGGGCGGGACGAGCAGTACTTC.

V and J are TRBV4-1 and TRBJ2-5; the D is unclear. Germline lookup yields CDR1 MGHRA and CDR2 YSYEKL. The CDR3 is 14 amino acids. V was cut by 3 bases and J by 5 bases, with 13 bases left in between. The CDR3 DNA reads TGCGCCAGCAGCCAGGAGCTGGGTTGGGAGACCCAGTACTTC. Amino acids: CASSQELGWETQYF.

The V call is TRBV20-1, the J call TRBJ1-4; maybe TRBD1 (5 bases). CDR3 length: 11 amino acids. Trimming removed 7 bases from V and 6 bases from J, with 9 bases in between. Germline assignment: CDR1 DFQATT and CDR2 SNEGSKA (reference sequence). In DNA, the CDR3 is TGCAGTGTATGGGGGGATGAAAAACTGTTTTTT. It encodes CSVWGDEKLFF.

This clone showed up just once. This sequence joins TRBV11-2 and TRBJ1-3, with D perhaps TRBD1 (6 bases). V was clipped by 5 bases and J by 8 bases, with 16 bases between them. Germline V gene lookup returns CDR1 SGHAT and CDR2 FQNNGV. This CDR3 has 14 residues. CDR3: CASSQRGMEYTIYF. CDR3 bases: TGTGCCAGCAGCCAGAGGGGGATGGAGTACACCATATATTTT.

Here the CDR3 DNA reads TGTGCCAGCAGTGAGGACAACAGGGGATCCACAGATACGCAGTATTTT. This encodes CASSEDNRGSTDTQYF. The V call is TRBV6-1, the J call TRBJ2-3; 7 bases line up with TRBD1. The length of the CDR3 is 16 residues. Germline CDR1 reads MNHNS; CDR2 reads SASEGT. V was clipped by 3 bases and J by 2 bases; unmatched bases: 8.

V gene TRBV5-6 combines with J gene TRBJ1-2; D is uncertain. Germline lookup yields CDR1 SGHDT and CDR2 YYEEEE. This CDR3 is 14 amino acids long. V gave up 0 bases and J gave up 3 bases, with 9 bases separating them. Here the CDR3 DNA reads TGTGCCAGCAGCTTGGCCATTTCGGACTATGGCTACACCTTC. Translation gives CASSLAISDYGYTF.

This chain links TRBV6-1 with TRBJ1-3; D call uncertain. Looked up from germline, CDR1 is MNHNS and CDR2 is SASEGT. CDR3 length equals 14 residues. Between the trimmed V and J ends, which lost 3 bases and 1 base, there was a span of 7 bases. CDR3 sequence: CASSDRHSGNTIYF. The CDR3, as DNA: TGTGCCAGCAGTGACCGACATTCTGGAAACACCATATATTTT.

The chain has TRBV12-3 or TRBV12-4 and TRBJ1-2; D unresolved. This CDR3 has 13 residues. Between the trimmed V and J ends, which lost 4 bases and 2 bases, there was a span of 8 bases. The CDR3 sequence: CASSSAGNYGYTF. The DNA of the CDR3 is TGTGCCAGCAGTTCGGCGGGCAACTATGGCTACACCTTC.

The rearrangement uses TRBV18 and TRBJ1-2, with 10 bases that match TRBD1. CDR3 length: 15 residues. V shed 3 bases, J shed 4 bases, and the junction held 5 bases outside the gene matches. The germline V gene has CDR1 KGHSH and CDR2 LQKENI. The CDR3 nucleotides read TGTGCCAGCTCACCCGGGACAGGGGCGACCTATGGCTACACCTTC. It yields the protein CASSPGTGATYGYTF.

This rearrangement joins TRBV7-3 to TRBJ2-1; 10 positions match TRBD2. Germline V gene lookup returns CDR1 SGHTA and CDR2 FQGTGA. CDR3 length: 16 amino acids. Losses at the gene ends were 4 bases for V and 7 bases for J; bases not matched to a gene: 10. The CDR3 coding sequence is TGTGCCAGCAGCTCCCAAGTTATAGCGGGGGGAAATGAGCAGTTCTTC. Protein product: CASSSQVIAGGNEQFF.

This chain uses TRBV6-5 with TRBJ1-1, with 7 bases that match TRBD1. Germline V gene sequence: CDR1 MNHEY, CDR2 SVGAGI. The trim removed 5 bases at V and 8 bases at J, leaving 8 bases unmatched. The CDR3 consists of 13 residues. This chain's CDR3 is CASSQTGSIEAFF. CDR3 bases: TGTGCCAGCAGTCAGACAGGGAGCATCGAAGCTTTCTTT.